This T cell receptor (beta chain) came from a study of radiotherapy plus CTLA-4 blockade in lung cancer. Focal radiation and CTLA-4 blockade (ipilimumab) were tested in chemo-refractory metastatic non-small-cell lung cancer patients. V lost 4 bases, J lost 6 bases, and 15 bases lay in between. The germline gives CDR1 MGHRA, CDR2 YSYEKL. The CDR3 consists of 15 residues. Produced via immunoSEQ multiplex PCR; TCRdb's table is partial and in-frame only. Altogether some 80,000 clones are present, roughly 80% being singletons, with the ten largest covering 0.79%. This clone was found a few times. The sequence came from a human donor with non-small cell lung cancer who had stable disease on radiotherapy plus ipilimumab. This rearrangement joins TRBV4-1 to TRBJ2-2; D perhaps matches TRBD2 (5 bases). This sample comprised peripheral blood, obtained from a patient treated with radiotherapy plus ipilimumab. The DNA for the CDR3 is TGCGCCAGCAGCCGGGCGGGCTTGGAAGCCGGGGAGCTGTTTTTT. It translates to CASSRAGLEAGELFF.